This T cell receptor (beta chain) was captured in a study of OX40 agonist ivuxolimab in advanced cancers. Study in general: Six ivuxolimab dose levels, 0.01 to 10 mg/kg, were given intravenously every 2 weeks. Three patients had partial responses: one hepatocellular carcinoma, two cutaneous melanoma. The group had a mean age of approximately 60 years, ranged from 23 to 79, and was 82.7% male.

V was shortened by 5 bases and J by 8 bases, with 15 bases between the two germline ends. This CDR3 region has 13 residues. The germline V gene has CDR1 SEHNR and CDR2 FQNEAQ (reference sequence). On this clone: Its cognate antigen is unknown.

Findings and limits, study-wide: CD4+ and CD8+ blood T cells expanded clonally by week 6 at 0.1 to 3.0 mg/kg.

The table came from immunoSEQ multiplex PCR; TCRdb's copy has only in-frame clones and leaves some out. The sample shows over 50,000 clones, around 88% of them seen only once. This sequence originates from an adult with an advanced solid tumor such as melanoma, head and neck, liver or kidney cancer. The V call is TRBV7-9, the J call TRBJ1-2; D possibly corresponds to TRBD1 (5 bases). Sequences were derived from CD4+ or CD8+ T cells sorted from blood, sampled in a trial of the OX40 agonist ivuxolimab. The CDR3 here is CASSRPGLGGYTF. In DNA, the CDR3 is TGTGCCAGCAGCCGCCCGGGGCTTGGGGGCTACACCTTC.